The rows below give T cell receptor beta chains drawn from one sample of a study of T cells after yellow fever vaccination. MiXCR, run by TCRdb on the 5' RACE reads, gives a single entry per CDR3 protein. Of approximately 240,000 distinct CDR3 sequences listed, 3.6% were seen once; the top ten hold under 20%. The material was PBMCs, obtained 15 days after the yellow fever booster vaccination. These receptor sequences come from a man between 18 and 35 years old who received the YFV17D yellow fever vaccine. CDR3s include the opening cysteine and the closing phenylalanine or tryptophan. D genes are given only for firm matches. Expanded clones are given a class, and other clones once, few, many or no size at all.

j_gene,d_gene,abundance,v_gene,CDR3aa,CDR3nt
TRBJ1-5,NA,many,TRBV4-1,CASRDRDVSNQPQHF,TGCGCCAGCAGGGACCGGGACGTAAGCAATCAGCCCCAGCATTTT
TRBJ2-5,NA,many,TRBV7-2,CASSPAFLEETQYF,TGTGCCAGCAGCCCAGCTTTCTTAGAGGAGACCCAGTACTTC
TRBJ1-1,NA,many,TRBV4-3,CASSPSRAADTEAFF,TGCGCCAGCAGCCCTTCTCGGGCGGCAGACACTGAAGCTTTCTTT
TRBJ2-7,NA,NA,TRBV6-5,CASSYEGGLSEQYF,TGTGCCAGCAGTTACGAGGGGGGGCTCTCCGAGCAGTACTTC
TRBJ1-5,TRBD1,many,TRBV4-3,CASSPGTGKQPQHF,TGCGCCAGCAGCCCAGGGACAGGCAAGCAGCCCCAGCATTTT
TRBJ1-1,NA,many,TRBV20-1,CSAQSELFDTEAFF,TGCAGTGCCCAAAGCGAGCTTTTTGACACTGAAGCTTTCTTT
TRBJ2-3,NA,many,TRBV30,CAWSVGGAGTDTQYF,TGTGCCTGGAGTGTAGGCGGGGCGGGGACAGATACGCAGTATTTT
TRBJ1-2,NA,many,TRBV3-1,CASSQDWRQDGYTF,TGTGCCAGCAGCCAAGATTGGCGGCAGGATGGCTACACCTTC
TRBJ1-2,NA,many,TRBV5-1,CASSLGPVSAQYGYTF,TGCGCCAGCAGCTTGGGTCCGGTATCGGCCCAGTATGGCTACACCTTC
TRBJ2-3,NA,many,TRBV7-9,CASWTRGNLTDTQYF,TGTGCCAGCTGGACTCGGGGAAATTTGACAGATACGCAGTATTTT
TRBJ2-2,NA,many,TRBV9,CASSGRGTGELFF,TGTGCCAGCAGCGGGAGAGGCACCGGGGAGCTGTTTTTT
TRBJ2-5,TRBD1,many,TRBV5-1,CASSSTGEVYETQYF,TGCGCCAGCAGCTCGACAGGGGAGGTGTACGAGACCCAGTACTTC
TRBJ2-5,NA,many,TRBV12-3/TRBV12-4,CASSLLVEETQYF,TGTGCCAGCAGCTTACTAGTAGAAGAGACCCAGTACTTC
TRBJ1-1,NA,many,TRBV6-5,CATSGRLNTEAFF,TGTGCCACCTCCGGACGGCTGAACACTGAAGCTTTCTTT
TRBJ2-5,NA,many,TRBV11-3,CASSPPNQETQYF,TGTGCCAGCAGCCCCCCGAACCAAGAGACCCAGTACTTC
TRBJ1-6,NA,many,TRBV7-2,CASSPITGPSNSPLHF,TGTGCCAGCAGCCCGATTACGGGACCGAGTAATTCACCCCTCCACTTT
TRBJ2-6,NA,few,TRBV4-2,CASSQVGAGANVLTF,TGTGCCAGCAGCCAAGTAGGGGCTGGGGCCAACGTCCTGACTTTC
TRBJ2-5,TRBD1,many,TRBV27,CASTLLGTGGIQETQYF,TGTGCCAGCACCCTGCTCGGTACAGGGGGTATTCAAGAGACCCAGTACTTC
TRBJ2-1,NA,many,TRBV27,CASSLWRGGEQFF,TGTGCCAGCAGTTTATGGAGAGGAGGTGAGCAGTTCTTC
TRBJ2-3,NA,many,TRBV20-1,CSARVPPSTDTQYF,TGCAGTGCTAGAGTTCCCCCTAGCACAGATACGCAGTATTTT
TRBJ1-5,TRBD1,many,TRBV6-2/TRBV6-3,CASSPGLRGDQPQHF,TGTGCCAGCAGTCCGGGACTCAGGGGGGATCAGCCCCAGCATTTT
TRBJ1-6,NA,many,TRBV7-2,CASSNAYMGSPLHF,TGTGCCAGCAGCAACGCTTATATGGGTTCACCCCTCCACTTT
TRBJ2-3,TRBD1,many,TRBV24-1,CATSDSRGLADTQYF,TGTGCCACCAGTGATTCGAGGGGGCTGGCAGATACGCAGTATTTT
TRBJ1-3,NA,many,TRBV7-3,CASSLMTGGSGNTIYF,TGTGCCAGCAGCTTAATGACTGGGGGCTCTGGAAACACCATATATTTT
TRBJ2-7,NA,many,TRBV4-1,CASSQVQQGDYEQYF,TGCGCCAGCAGCCAAGTTCAGCAAGGGGACTACGAGCAGTACTTC
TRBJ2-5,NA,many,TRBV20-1,CSARDGQRQETQYF,TGCAGTGCTAGAGATGGGCAGAGACAAGAGACCCAGTACTTC
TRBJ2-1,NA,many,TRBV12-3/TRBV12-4,CASSFPLYNEQFF,TGTGCCAGCAGTTTTCCCCTATACAATGAGCAGTTCTTC
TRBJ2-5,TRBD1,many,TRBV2,CASSWDRGEETQYF,TGTGCCAGCAGTTGGGACAGGGGCGAAGAGACCCAGTACTTC
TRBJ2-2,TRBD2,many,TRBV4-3,CASSQSPGGRTGELFF,TGCGCCAGCAGCCAATCCCCGGGAGGGAGAACCGGGGAGCTGTTTTTT
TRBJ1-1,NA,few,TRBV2,CASSEGEAFF,TGTGCCAGCAGTGAAGGTGAAGCTTTCTTT
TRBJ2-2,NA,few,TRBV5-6,CASSFFGGQLFF,TGTGCCAGCAGCTTTTTTGGGGGGCAACTGTTTTTT
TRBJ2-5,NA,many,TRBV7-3,CASSFTAMETQYF,TGTGCCAGCAGCTTCACAGCTATGGAGACCCAGTACTTC
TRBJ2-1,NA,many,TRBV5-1,CASTSGTDPYNEQFF,TGCGCCAGCACCTCCGGGACGGACCCCTACAATGAGCAGTTCTTC
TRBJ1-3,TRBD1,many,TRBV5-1,CASSAEGASGNTIYF,TGCGCCAGCAGCGCAGAGGGGGCTTCTGGAAACACCATATATTTT
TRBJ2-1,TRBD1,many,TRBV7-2,CASSFAPYGTGAAYNEQFF,TGTGCCAGCAGCTTCGCCCCCTACGGGACAGGTGCAGCCTACAATGAGCAGTTCTTC
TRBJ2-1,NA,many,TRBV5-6,CASSPGHANEQFF,TGTGCCAGCAGCCCGGGTCATGCAAATGAGCAGTTCTTC
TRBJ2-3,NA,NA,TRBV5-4,CASSIQAASTDTQYF,TGTGCCAGCAGCATCCAAGCGGCTAGCACAGATACGCAGTATTTT
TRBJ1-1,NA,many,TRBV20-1,CSARGQTLNTEAFF,TGCAGTGCTAGAGGCCAGACTCTGAACACTGAAGCTTTCTTT
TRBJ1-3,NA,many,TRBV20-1,CSARERGAYSGNTIYF,TGCAGTGCTAGAGAACGGGGCGCTTACTCTGGAAACACCATATATTTT
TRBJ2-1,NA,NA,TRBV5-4,CASSLDRLSYNEQFF,TGTGCCAGCAGCCTGGACAGACTCTCCTACAATGAGCAGTTCTTC
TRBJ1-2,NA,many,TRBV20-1,CSASQLANYGYTF,TGCAGTGCTTCCCAGCTAGCTAACTATGGCTACACCTTC
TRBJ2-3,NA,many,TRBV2,CASQGTDTQYF,TGTGCCTCACAAGGAACAGATACGCAGTATTTT
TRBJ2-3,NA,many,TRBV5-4,CASSSRTRTSTDTQYF,TGTGCCAGCAGCAGTCGCACCAGGACTAGCACAGATACGCAGTATTTT
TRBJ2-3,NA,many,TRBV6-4,CASSEQQGWGDTQYF,TGTGCCAGCAGTGAACAGCAGGGTTGGGGAGATACGCAGTATTTT
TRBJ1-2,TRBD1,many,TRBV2,CASSGQGSYGYTF,TGTGCCAGCAGTGGACAGGGGAGCTATGGCTACACCTTC
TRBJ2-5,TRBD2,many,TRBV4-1,CASSQLAGDQETQYF,TGCGCCAGCAGCCAACTAGCGGGGGATCAAGAGACCCAGTACTTC
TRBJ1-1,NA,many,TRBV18,CASSGGNTEAFF,TGTGCCAGCTCAGGGGGGAACACTGAAGCTTTCTTT